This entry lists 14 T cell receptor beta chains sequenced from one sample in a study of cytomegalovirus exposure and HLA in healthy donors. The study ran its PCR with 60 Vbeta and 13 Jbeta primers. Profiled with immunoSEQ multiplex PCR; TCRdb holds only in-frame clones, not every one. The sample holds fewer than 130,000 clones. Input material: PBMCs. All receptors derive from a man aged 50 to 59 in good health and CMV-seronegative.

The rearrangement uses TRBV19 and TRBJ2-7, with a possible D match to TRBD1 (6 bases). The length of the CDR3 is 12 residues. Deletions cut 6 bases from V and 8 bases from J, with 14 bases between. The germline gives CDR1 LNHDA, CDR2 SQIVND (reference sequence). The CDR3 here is CASRGGGGKQYF. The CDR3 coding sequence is TGTGCCAGTAGGGGTGGGGGCGGTAAGCAGTACTTC.

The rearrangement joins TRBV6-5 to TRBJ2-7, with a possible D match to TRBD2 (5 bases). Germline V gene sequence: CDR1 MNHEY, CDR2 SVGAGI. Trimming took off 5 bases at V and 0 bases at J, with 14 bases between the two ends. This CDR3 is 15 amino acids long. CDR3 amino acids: CASSLFGLSSYEQYF. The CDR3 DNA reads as TGTGCCAGCAGTCTATTCGGACTTAGCTCCTACGAGCAGTACTTC.

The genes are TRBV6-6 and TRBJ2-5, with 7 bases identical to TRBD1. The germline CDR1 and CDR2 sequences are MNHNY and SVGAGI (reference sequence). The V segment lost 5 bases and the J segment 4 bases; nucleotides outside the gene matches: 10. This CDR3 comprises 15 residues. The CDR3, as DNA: TGTGCCAGCAGTACCAGGACAGGCATTTTAGAGACCCAGTACTTC. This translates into CASSTRTGILETQYF.

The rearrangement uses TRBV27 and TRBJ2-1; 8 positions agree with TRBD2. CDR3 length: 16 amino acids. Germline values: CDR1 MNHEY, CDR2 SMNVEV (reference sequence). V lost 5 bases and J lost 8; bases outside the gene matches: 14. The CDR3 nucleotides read TGTGCCAGCAGTCCGATAACGGGAGGGCCTACGTATGAGCAGTTCTTC. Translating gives CASSPITGGPTYEQFF.

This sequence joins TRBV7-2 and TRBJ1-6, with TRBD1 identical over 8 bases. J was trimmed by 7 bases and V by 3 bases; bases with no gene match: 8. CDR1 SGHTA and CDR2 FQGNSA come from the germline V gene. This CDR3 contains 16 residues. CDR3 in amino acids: CASSFDKWTGNSPLHF. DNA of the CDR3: TGTGCCAGCAGCTTCGATAAATGGACAGGGAATTCACCCCTCCACTTT.

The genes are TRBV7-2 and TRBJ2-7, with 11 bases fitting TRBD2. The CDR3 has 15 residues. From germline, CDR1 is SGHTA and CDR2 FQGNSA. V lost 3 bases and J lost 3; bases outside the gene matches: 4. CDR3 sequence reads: CASSLETSGNYEQYF. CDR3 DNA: TGTGCCAGCAGCTTGGAGACTAGCGGGAACTACGAGCAGTACTTC.

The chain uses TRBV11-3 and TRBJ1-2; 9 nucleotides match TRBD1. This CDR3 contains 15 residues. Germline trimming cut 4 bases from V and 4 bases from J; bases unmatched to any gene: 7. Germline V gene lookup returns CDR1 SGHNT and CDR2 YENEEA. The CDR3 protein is CASSSRTGEVYGYTF. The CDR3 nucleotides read TGTGCCAGCAGCTCGCGGACAGGGGAAGTCTATGGCTACACCTTC.

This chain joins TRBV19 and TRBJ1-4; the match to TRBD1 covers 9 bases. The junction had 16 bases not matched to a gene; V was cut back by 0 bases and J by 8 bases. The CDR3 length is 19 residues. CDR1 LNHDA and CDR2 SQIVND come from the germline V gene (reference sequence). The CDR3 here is CASSIDLWTGVSTREKLFF. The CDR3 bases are TGTGCCAGTAGTATAGATCTGTGGACAGGGGTGTCAACTAGGGAAAAACTGTTTTTT.

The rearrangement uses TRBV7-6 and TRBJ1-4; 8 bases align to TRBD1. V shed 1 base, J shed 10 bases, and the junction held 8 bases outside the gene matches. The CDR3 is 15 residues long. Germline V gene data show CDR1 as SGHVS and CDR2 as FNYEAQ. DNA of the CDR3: TGTGCCAGCAGCTTAGTGACTGGGACAGGCGGAAAACTGTTTTTT. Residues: CASSLVTGTGGKLFF.

The CDR3 DNA sequence: TGTGCCATCAGTGAGTCGACTAGCGGGGGGATCACTGAGCAGTTCTTC. Translating it yields CAISESTSGGITEQFF. The chain combines TRBV10-3 with TRBJ2-1; 13 positions agree with TRBD2. The ends lost 0 bases at V and 9 bases at J; junction bases unmatched: 5. Germline CDR1 reads ENHRY; CDR2 reads SYGVKD. This CDR3 region has 16 residues.

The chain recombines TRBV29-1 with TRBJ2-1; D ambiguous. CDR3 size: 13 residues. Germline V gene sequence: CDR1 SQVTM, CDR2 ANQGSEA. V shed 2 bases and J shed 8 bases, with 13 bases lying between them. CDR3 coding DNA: TGCAGCGTTGAACCTCTGGCCTTGGATGAGCAGTTCTTC. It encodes CSVEPLALDEQFF.

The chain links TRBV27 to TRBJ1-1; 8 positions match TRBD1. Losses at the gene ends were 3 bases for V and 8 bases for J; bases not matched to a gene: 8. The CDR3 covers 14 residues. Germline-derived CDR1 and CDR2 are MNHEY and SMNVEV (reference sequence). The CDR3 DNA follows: TGTGCCAGCAGTTTGTCAGCAGGGGGCCTAGAAGCTTTCTTT. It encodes CASSLSAGGLEAFF.

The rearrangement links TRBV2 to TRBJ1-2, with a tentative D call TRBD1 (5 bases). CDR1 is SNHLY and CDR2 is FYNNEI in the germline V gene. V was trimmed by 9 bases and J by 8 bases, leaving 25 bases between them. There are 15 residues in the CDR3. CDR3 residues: CAREPAGGGREGYTF. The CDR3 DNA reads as TGTGCCAGAGAGCCCGCGGGGGGGGGACGAGAAGGCTACACCTTC.

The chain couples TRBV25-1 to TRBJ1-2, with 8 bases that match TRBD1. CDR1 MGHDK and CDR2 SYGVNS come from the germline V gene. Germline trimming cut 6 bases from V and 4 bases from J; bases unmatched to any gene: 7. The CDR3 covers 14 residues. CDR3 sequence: CASSSGTGLYGYTF. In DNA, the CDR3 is TGTGCCAGCAGCTCCGGGACAGGCCTCTATGGCTACACCTTC.